The 7 T cell receptor beta chains reported below all come from one sample, sequenced in a study of T cell responses to AZD1222 COVID-19 vaccine. Clones were read by immunoSEQ multiplex PCR, and TCRdb kept only the in-frame ones, dropping some. The sample carries approximately 190,000 clones, roughly 92% recorded once. The sample was peripheral blood, taken 28 days after the second dose of the MenACWY control vaccine. These receptors came from an adult who received the MenACWY meningococcal vaccine as a control.

V is TRBV27 and J is TRBJ2-7; D possibly corresponds to TRBD2 (5 bases). Between the trimmed V and J ends, which lost 2 bases and 1 base, there was a span of 9 bases. Germline CDR1 MNHEY, CDR2 SMNVEV (reference sequence). The CDR3 sequence is 14 residues long. The CDR3 coding sequence is TGTGCCAGCAGTTTACGGGAACAATCCTACGAGCAGTACTTC. This codes for CASSLREQSYEQYF.

The chain joins TRBV2 to TRBJ2-7, with D maybe TRBD2 (6 bases). Per germline, CDR1 SNHLY and CDR2 FYNNEI. Trimming took 4 bases from V and 4 from J, leaving 14 bases between them. CDR3 length: 14 amino acids. The CDR3 region is CASSVEGTIYEQYF. The CDR3, as DNA: TGTGCCAGCAGTGTGGAGGGAACAATATACGAGCAGTACTTC. The full variable domain, its missing parts supplied by reference TRBV2 and TRBJ2-7, is EPEVTQTPSHQVTQMGQEVILRCVPISNHLYFYWYRQILGQKVEFLVSFYNNEISEKSEIFDDQFSVERPDGSNFTLKIRSTKLEDSAMYFCASSVEGTIYEQYFGPGTRLTVT.

The J gene is TRBJ1-2, the V gene TRBV7-9, with TRBD1 matching over 10 bases. Germline loops: CDR1 SEHNR, CDR2 FQNEAQ (reference sequence). V lost 5 bases, J lost 0 bases, and 6 bases stayed unmatched. The CDR3 extends over 16 amino acids. DNA of the CDR3: TGTGCCAGCAGCCCGGGGGGGACAGGGGCTAACTATGGCTACACCTTC. Encoded protein: CASSPGGTGANYGYTF.

This chain uses TRBV12-3 or TRBV12-4 with TRBJ1-2; D uncertain. This CDR3 region has 11 residues. V was shortened by 4 bases and J by 8 bases, with 8 bases between the two germline ends. The CDR3 DNA reads as TGTGCCAGCAGTTCATTCAGGGGCTACACCTTC. It translates to CASSSFRGYTF.

CDR3 in amino acids: CASRLATYEQYF. CDR3 nucleotide sequence: TGTGCCAGCAGGCTAGCAACCTACGAGCAGTACTTC. The chain carries TRBV2 and TRBJ2-7, with TRBD2 as a possible D gene (5 bases). Trimming removed 6 bases at V and 2 bases at J, with 8 bases between. The CDR3 is 12 residues long. From germline, CDR1 is SNHLY and CDR2 FYNNEI.

The chain uses TRBV7-8 and TRBJ1-5, with 9 positions matching TRBD1. With V trimmed by 1 base and J by 5 bases, 6 bases remained unmatched. CDR1 is SGHVS, CDR2 FQNEAQ, per germline. CDR3 length: 16 residues. The CDR3 loop is CASSLEGGQGDQPQHF. In nucleotides, the CDR3 is TGTGCCAGCAGCTTAGAGGGGGGACAGGGCGATCAGCCCCAGCATTTT.

This chain links TRBV19 with TRBJ1-5, with TRBD1 identical over 7 bases. V shed 1 base and J 3 bases; nucleotides not matched to a gene: 9. Looked up from germline, CDR1 is LNHDA and CDR2 is SQIVND (reference sequence). This CDR3 is 17 amino acids long. Written as DNA, the CDR3 is TGTGCCAGTAGTATAGTTCCGGGACAGCGCTCCAATCAGCCCCAGCATTTT. This translates into CASSIVPGQRSNQPQHF.